This T cell receptor (beta chain) emerged from a study of shared clonotypes between healthy human individuals. Study outcomes and limitations: When compared with the clonotypes that were shared by all four sorted-subset donors, the non-shared clonotypes turned out to have lower generation probabilities.

Trimming shortened V by 1 base and J by 7 bases, and 15 bases separated the two germline ends. CDR3 length equals 14 residues. In germline, CDR1 is SGHKS, CDR2 YYEKEE (reference sequence). Note on this clone: What it binds is unknown.

Sequencing used immunoSEQ multiplex PCR; TCRdb keeps in-frame clones, though not all of them. The sample holds some 2.1 million clones, 85% to 95% seen once. Sequenced input: naive CD4+ T cells sorted from blood. The subset here: CD45RA+ positively selected. The sequence came from a man aged 18 to 30 in good health. This chain links TRBV5-5 with TRBJ2-7; possibly TRBD1 or TRBD2 for D (5 bases each). CDR3 in DNA: TGTGCCAGCAGCTTGTTCGGACCGGGACGAGAGCAGTACTTC. Protein sequence: CASSLFGPGREQYF.